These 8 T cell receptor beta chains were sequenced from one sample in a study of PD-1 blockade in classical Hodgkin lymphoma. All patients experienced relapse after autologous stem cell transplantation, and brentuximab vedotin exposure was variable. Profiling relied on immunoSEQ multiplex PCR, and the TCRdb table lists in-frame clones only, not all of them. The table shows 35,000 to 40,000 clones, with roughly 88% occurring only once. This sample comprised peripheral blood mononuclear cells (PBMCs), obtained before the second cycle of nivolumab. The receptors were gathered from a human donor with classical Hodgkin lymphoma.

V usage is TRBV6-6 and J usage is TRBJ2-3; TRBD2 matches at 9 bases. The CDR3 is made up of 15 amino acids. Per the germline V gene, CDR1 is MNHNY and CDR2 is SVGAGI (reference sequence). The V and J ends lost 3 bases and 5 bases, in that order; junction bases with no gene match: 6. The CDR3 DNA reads TGTGCCAGCAGTTATATAGCGGGAGCGTTAGATACGCAGTATTTT. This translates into CASSYIAGALDTQYF.

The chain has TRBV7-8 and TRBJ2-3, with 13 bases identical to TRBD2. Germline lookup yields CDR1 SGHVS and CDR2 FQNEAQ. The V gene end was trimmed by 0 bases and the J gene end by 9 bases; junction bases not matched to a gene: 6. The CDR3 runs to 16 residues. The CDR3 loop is CASSLALAGGGLTQYF. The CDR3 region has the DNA TGTGCCAGCAGCTTAGCACTAGCGGGAGGGGGGCTAACGCAGTATTTT.

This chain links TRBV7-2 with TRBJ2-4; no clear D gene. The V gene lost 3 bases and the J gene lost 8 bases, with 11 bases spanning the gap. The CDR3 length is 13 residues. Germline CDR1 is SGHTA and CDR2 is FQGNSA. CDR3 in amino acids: CASSFNSRDIQYF. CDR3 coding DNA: TGTGCCAGCAGCTTCAATTCTCGGGACATTCAGTACTTC.

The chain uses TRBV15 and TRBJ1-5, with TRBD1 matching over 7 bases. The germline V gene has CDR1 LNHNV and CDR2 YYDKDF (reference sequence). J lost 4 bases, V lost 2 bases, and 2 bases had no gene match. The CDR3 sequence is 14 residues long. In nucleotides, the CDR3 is TGTGCCACCAGCAGAAAACAGGGGAATCAGCCCCAGCATTTT. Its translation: CATSRKQGNQPQHF.

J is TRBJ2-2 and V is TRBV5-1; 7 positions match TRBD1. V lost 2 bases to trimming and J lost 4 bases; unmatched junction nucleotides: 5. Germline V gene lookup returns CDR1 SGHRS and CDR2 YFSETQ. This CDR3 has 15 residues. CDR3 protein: CASSFQTGLTGELFF. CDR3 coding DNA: TGCGCCAGCAGCTTTCAGACAGGGCTCACCGGGGAGCTGTTTTTT. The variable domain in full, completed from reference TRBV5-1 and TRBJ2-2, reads KAGVTQTPRYLIKTRGQQVTLSCSPISGHRSVSWYQQTPGQGLQFLFEYFSETQRNKGNFPGRFSGRQFSNSRSEMNVSTLELGDSALYLCASSFQTGLTGELFFGEGSRLTVL.

CDR3 in DNA: TGTGCCAGCAGCCAAGTCCTAGCGTTGGCCGGGGAGCTGTTTTTT. It yields the protein CASSQVLALAGELFF. The chain combines TRBV14 with TRBJ2-2; the D gene is possibly TRBD2 (6 bases). V gave up 1 base and J gave up 6 bases, with 12 bases separating them. CDR3 size: 15 residues. Per germline, CDR1 SGHDN and CDR2 FVKESK.

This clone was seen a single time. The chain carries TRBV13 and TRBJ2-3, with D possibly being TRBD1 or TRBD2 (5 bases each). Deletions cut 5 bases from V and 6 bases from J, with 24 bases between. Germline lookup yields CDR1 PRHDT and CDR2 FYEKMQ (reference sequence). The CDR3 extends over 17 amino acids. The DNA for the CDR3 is TGTGCCAGCAGCCCCGCCGGGACCTCAGGAGGTGGGGATACGCAGTATTTT. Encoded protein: CASSPAGTSGGGDTQYF.

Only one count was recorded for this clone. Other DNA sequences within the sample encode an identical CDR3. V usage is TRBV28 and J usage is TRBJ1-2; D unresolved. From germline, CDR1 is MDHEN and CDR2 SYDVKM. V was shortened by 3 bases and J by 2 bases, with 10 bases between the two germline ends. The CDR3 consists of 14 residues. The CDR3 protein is CASSLDGSNYGYTF. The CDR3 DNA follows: TGTGCCAGCAGTTTGGACGGCTCCAACTATGGCTACACCTTC.